This TCR beta chain emerged from a study of shared clonotypes between healthy human individuals. This CDR3 comprises 15 residues. CDR1 is SNHLY and CDR2 is FYNNEI in the germline V gene. The V and J ends lost 8 bases and 6 bases respectively, with 20 bases between them. The data were produced by immunoSEQ multiplex PCR, yet TCRdb's version contains in-frame clones alone and is incomplete. The sample has over a million clones; roughly 96% are singletons. This clonotype was sampled from a man aged 25-40 years in good health. The V gene is TRBV2, the J gene TRBJ2-1; D possibly corresponds to TRBD2 (6 bases). Source material: naive CD4+ T cells sorted from blood. The subset is: CD45RA+ positively selected. The DNA of the CDR3 is TGTGCCAGCTCTAGCGAAGGGGCACCCTCCAATGAGCAGTTCTTC. Protein sequence: CASSSEGAPSNEQFF.